One and the same sample provided the 29 T cell receptor beta chains below, sequenced in a study of early T cells in non-severe SARS-CoV-2 infection. TCRdb re-called the 5' RACE reads with MiXCR, one entry per CDR3 protein. The repertoire holds fewer than 55,000 distinct CDR3 sequences, with 9.5% to 12% as singletons. Sequencing used whole blood. These receptors were taken from an adult who was a healthcare worker with PCR-confirmed SARS-CoV-2 infection or an uninfected control (not recorded which).

This clonotype came up a few times. This CDR3 reads CASSEWTSTSFEQYF. In DNA form, the CDR3 reads TGTGCCAGCAGTGAGTGGACTAGTACTTCTTTCGAGCAGTACTTC. This chain joins TRBV2 and TRBJ2-7, with 7 bases lining up with TRBD2. Unmatched junction bases numbered 11, after V lost 3 bases and J lost 6 bases. There are 15 residues in the CDR3. Looked up from germline, CDR1 is SNHLY and CDR2 is FYNNEI.

This chain joins TRBV7-2 and TRBJ2-5; D unclear. V lost 4 bases and J lost 5, with 11 bases in between. Germline V gene sequence: CDR1 SGHTA, CDR2 FQGNSA. This CDR3 comprises 13 residues. Written as DNA, the CDR3 is TGTGCCAGCAGCTCCCTTAGTCTGGAGACCCAGTACTTC. It is translated as CASSSLSLETQYF.

This clonotype has more than one count but fewer than ten. The chain uses TRBV6-6 and TRBJ1-2; perhaps TRBD1 as D (5 bases). Looked up from germline, CDR1 is MNHNY and CDR2 is SVGAGI (reference sequence). Trimming cost V 2 bases and J 1 base, with 14 bases left between them. CDR3 length: 16 amino acids. The CDR3 loop reads CASSYGGYGNNYGYTF. The CDR3 DNA reads as TGTGCCAGCAGTTACGGGGGGTACGGCAATAACTATGGCTACACCTTC.

This clonotype was observed a few times. This chain links TRBV7-2 with TRBJ2-5; TRBD2 matches 14 bases. Germline-derived CDR1 and CDR2 are SGHTA and FQGNSA. Trimming cost V 5 bases and J 7 bases; bases outside gene matches: 12. This CDR3 is built from 17 residues. CDR3 DNA sequence: TGTGCCAGCAGCCCGGGACTAGCGGGGGCCGGGACGGCGACCCAGTACTTC. Translating gives CASSPGLAGAGTATQYF.

This clonotype was seen a handful of times. This rearrangement joins TRBV12-2 to TRBJ2-7; the tabulated D call, TRBD2, remains unverified against the DNA. TRBV12-2 is classified as a pseudogene. This CDR3 has 15 amino acids. CDR3 DNA sequence: TGTGCAAGTCGCTTACCGCACCCTCTATCTTACGAGCAGTACTTC. This sequence encodes CASRLPHPLSYEQYF.

This clonotype was observed many times. The chain couples TRBV2 to TRBJ2-3; TRBD2 aligns across 7 bases. Germline CDR1 is SNHLY and CDR2 is FYNNEI. The CDR3 consists of 15 residues. Trimming cost V 4 bases and J 3 bases; bases outside gene matches: 7. DNA of the CDR3: TGTGCCAGCAGTGGACTAGCCCTGGGGACAGATACGCAGTATTTT. It specifies CASSGLALGTDTQYF.

J is TRBJ2-2 and V is TRBV15; D possibly matches TRBD1 or TRBD2 (5 bases each). The CDR3 runs 15 residues. CDR1 and CDR2 (germline): LNHNV, YYDKDF (reference sequence). Trimming cost V 0 bases and J 5 bases, with 10 bases left between them. CDR3 DNA: TGTGCCACCAGCAGAGATTCTGGGGGTACCGGGGAGCTGTTTTTT. Its translation: CATSRDSGGTGELFF.

The chain has TRBV20-1 and TRBJ2-1; tentative D call: TRBD2 (6 bases). The germline CDR1 and CDR2 sequences are DFQATT and SNEGSKA (reference sequence). The V gene lost 5 bases and the J gene lost 3 bases, with 14 bases spanning the gap. The CDR3 is 14 amino acids. The CDR3 loop reads CSAPSVLNYNEQFF. Written as DNA, the CDR3 is TGCAGTGCTCCTAGCGTCTTGAACTACAATGAGCAGTTCTTC.

Many counts were recorded for this clonotype. CDR3 DNA: TGTGCCAGTAGTGCCTCCCTCACAGGGGTGGCCACTGAAGCTTTCTTT. Protein product: CASSASLTGVATEAFF. The V and J genes are TRBV19 and TRBJ1-1; 7 nucleotides match TRBD1. This CDR3 region has 16 residues. The V and J ends lost 5 bases and 4 bases, in that order; junction bases with no gene match: 13. Per the germline V gene, CDR1 is LNHDA and CDR2 is SQIVND (reference sequence).

The chain uses TRBV11-1 and TRBJ2-2; D unclear. This CDR3 spans 15 amino acids. The ends were cut back, 5 bases at V and 1 base at J, with 11 bases in the middle. The germline V gene encodes CDR1 SGHAT and CDR2 FQDESV (reference sequence). CDR3 amino acids: CASSPKGRNTGELFF. The CDR3 nucleotides are TGTGCCAGCAGCCCAAAAGGACGGAACACCGGGGAGCTGTTTTTT.

This clonotype was seen a handful of times. The chain links TRBV29-1 to TRBJ2-2, with D possibly being TRBD1 (5 bases). CDR1 is SQVTM, CDR2 ANQGSEA, per germline. The CDR3 runs to 14 residues. V gave up 5 bases and J gave up 3 bases, with 13 bases separating them. DNA for the CDR3: TGCAGCGTTAGTATAACAGGAGACACCGGGGAGCTGTTTTTT. Its protein product is CSVSITGDTGELFF.

Ten or more counts support this clonotype. J is TRBJ1-5 and V is TRBV5-5, with TRBD1 matching 7 bases. V gave up 4 bases and J gave up 4 bases; unmatched junction bases: 8. The CDR3 runs 15 residues. Germline CDR1 reads SGHKS; CDR2 reads YYEKEE (reference sequence). The CDR3 protein is CASSRGLQGNQPQHF. The CDR3 coding sequence is TGTGCCAGCAGCCGAGGCCTACAGGGGAATCAGCCCCAGCATTTT.

The V and J genes are TRBV29-1 and TRBJ1-1; D is ambiguous. This CDR3 spans 11 amino acids. Trimming pared 4 bases from V and 3 bases from J, leaving 6 bases between. Germline CDR1 SQVTM, CDR2 ANQGSEA. CDR3 nucleotides: TGCAGCGTTGCGGGCGACACTGAAGCTTTCTTT. Amino acid sequence: CSVAGDTEAFF.

The chain joins TRBV6-5 to TRBJ2-5, with TRBD1 matching over 9 bases. In germline, CDR1 is MNHEY, CDR2 SVGAGI. V lost 6 bases to trimming and J lost 6 bases; unmatched junction nucleotides: 5. The CDR3 extends over 13 amino acids. In nucleotides, the CDR3 is TGTGCCAGCAGGGGACAGGGTGTAAAGACCCAGTACTTC. It yields the protein CASRGQGVKTQYF.

This clonotype was picked up many times. The genes are TRBV20-1 and TRBJ2-7, with 8 bases that match TRBD1. CDR3 size: 14 residues. From germline, CDR1 is DFQATT and CDR2 SNEGSKA (reference sequence). V was clipped by 3 bases and J by 0 bases; unmatched bases: 4. CDR3 bases: TGCAGTGCTAGTCAACAGGGGGGCTCCTACGAGCAGTACTTC. It codes for CSASQQGGSYEQYF.

This chain connects TRBV7-2 to TRBJ2-7; D is unresolved. The CDR3 consists of 12 residues. Germline loops: CDR1 SGHTA, CDR2 FQGNSA. Between the trimmed V and J ends, which lost 3 bases and 0 bases, there was a span of 3 bases. CDR3 protein: CASSFFSYEQYF. In DNA, the CDR3 is TGTGCCAGCAGCTTTTTCTCCTACGAGCAGTACTTC.

At least ten counts were recorded for this clonotype. This sequence joins TRBV28 and TRBJ2-7; no reliable D call. Germline V gene sequence: CDR1 MDHEN, CDR2 SYDVKM. V lost 2 bases and J lost 2, with 10 bases in between. The CDR3 covers 14 residues. In nucleotides, the CDR3 is TGTGCCAGCAGTTTAGGCCCGGTGACCTACGAGCAGTACTTC. This sequence encodes CASSLGPVTYEQYF. Looking up the rest from reference TRBV28 and TRBJ2-7 gives the full variable domain: DVKVTQSSRYLVKRTGEKVFLECVQDMDHENMFWYRQDPGLGLRLIYFSYDVKMKEKGDIPEGYSVSREKKERFSLILESASTNQTSMYLCASSLGPVTYEQYFGPGTRLTVT.

This clonotype showed up just a few times. This chain uses TRBV4-2 with TRBJ1-4; D ambiguous. Germline CDR1 is LGHNA and CDR2 is YNFKEQ. The CDR3 consists of 16 residues. V was shortened by 3 bases and J by 2 bases, with 13 bases between the two germline ends. The CDR3 here is CASSHPFLDTNEKLFF. CDR3 coding DNA: TGTGCCAGCAGCCACCCCTTTTTGGACACTAATGAAAAACTGTTTTTT.

The chain recombines TRBV11-2 with TRBJ1-1, with TRBD1 as a possible D gene (5 bases). Germline V CDR1 and CDR2: SGHAT, FQNNGV. V lost 6 bases, J lost 0 bases, and 20 bases lay in between. The length of the CDR3 is 17 residues. The CDR3 region is CASSPFDRALMNTEAFF. CDR3 nucleotide sequence: TGTGCCAGCAGTCCTTTCGACAGAGCCCTCATGAACACTGAAGCTTTCTTT.

In this sample, this clonotype turned up a few times. The rearrangement links TRBV7-8 to TRBJ2-3; TRBD2 matches 7 bases. J lost 1 base, V lost 3 bases, and 1 base had no gene match. The CDR3 extends over 14 amino acids. Germline assignment: CDR1 SGHVS and CDR2 FQNEAQ. The CDR3 sequence is CASSFLAGTDTQYF. The CDR3 DNA reads as TGTGCCAGCAGCTTCCTAGCGGGCACAGATACGCAGTATTTT.

The rearrangement uses TRBV9 and TRBJ1-1; the match to TRBD1 covers 8 bases. The CDR3 extends over 14 amino acids. Germline loops: CDR1 SGDLS, CDR2 YYNGEE. J gave up 0 bases and V 3 bases, and 1 base lay outside the gene matches. Here the CDR3 reads CASSGTGMNTEAFF. CDR3 nucleotides: TGTGCCAGCAGCGGGACAGGGATGAACACTGAAGCTTTCTTT.

This clonotype came up once. A read error may be the cause here, since a much bigger clone is one base away. The chain employs TRBV7-2 and TRBJ2-7, with 7 bases lining up with TRBD2. CDR3 length equals 16 residues. V lost 3 bases, J lost 4 bases, and 12 bases stayed unmatched. Germline V CDR1 and CDR2: SGHTA, FQGNSA. CDR3 sequence (DNA): TGTGCCAGCAGCTTGGAGAGCGGGGCGGCCGGTTACGAGCAGTACTTC. The encoded protein is CASSLESGAAGYEQYF.

The sample holds a few counts of this clonotype. This chain joins TRBV20-1 and TRBJ2-7; D assignment may be TRBD1 or TRBD2 (5 bases each). Germline V gives CDR1 DFQATT, CDR2 SNEGSKA (reference sequence). The V end lost 5 bases, the J end lost 3 bases, and 17 bases lay between the germline ends. CDR3 length: 14 residues. DNA for the CDR3: TGCAGTGCTCCCTCCCGGGACGGAAACTACGAGCAGTACTTC. Protein product: CSAPSRDGNYEQYF.

This clonotype was seen repeatedly, ten times or more. The chain is built from TRBV7-2 and TRBJ2-1; unclear D gene. Between the trimmed V and J ends, which lost 5 bases and 5 bases, there was a span of 19 bases. This CDR3 contains 16 residues. CDR1 is SGHTA and CDR2 is FQGNSA in the germline V gene. The DNA for the CDR3 is TGTGCCAGCAGCCTTACCGGCCCCCGCACACACAATGAGCAGTTCTTC. This gives the protein CASSLTGPRTHNEQFF.

This clonotype was observed many times. V gene TRBV9 combines with J gene TRBJ2-1, with TRBD2 identical over 9 bases. This CDR3 region has 17 residues. Germline CDR1 is SGDLS and CDR2 is YYNGEE. V lost 4 bases and J lost 0; bases outside the gene matches: 8. The CDR3 sequence is CASSPSGTLSSYNEQFF. In DNA, the CDR3 is TGTGCCAGCAGCCCTAGCGGGACCCTTAGCTCCTACAATGAGCAGTTCTTC.

This clonotype came up a few times. The V and J genes are TRBV7-2 and TRBJ1-5; D call uncertain. CDR1 SGHTA and CDR2 FQGNSA come from the germline V gene. The V gene lost 0 bases and the J gene lost 4 bases, with 10 bases spanning the gap. The CDR3 length is 15 residues. CDR3 region: CASSLALHSNQPQHF. CDR3 nucleotides: TGTGCCAGCAGCTTAGCGCTCCACAGTAATCAGCCCCAGCATTTT.

This clonotype was observed a single time. This chain uses TRBV12-3 or TRBV12-4 with TRBJ2-7, with D hard to call. The germline V and J ends were trimmed by 6 bases and 7 bases, with 10 bases remaining between them. The CDR3 is 11 residues long. As DNA, the CDR3 is TGTGCCAGCAGCCAGGACGAGGAGCAGTACTTC. Its protein is CASSQDEEQYF.

This clonotype was observed a few times. The chain joins TRBV3-1 to TRBJ2-3; a weak D match, TRBD1 (6 bases). Germline CDR1 LGHDT, CDR2 YNNKEL (reference sequence). V was cut by 4 bases and J by 2 bases, with 16 bases left in between. This CDR3 contains 16 residues. The CDR3 DNA reads as TGTGCCAGCAGCCGGACAGTTACACGCACCACAGATACGCAGTATTTT. Its protein product is CASSRTVTRTTDTQYF.

This rearrangement joins TRBV5-5 to TRBJ1-4; D remains ambiguous. Germline V gene sequence: CDR1 SGHKS, CDR2 YYEKEE (reference sequence). This CDR3 contains 15 residues. V shed 4 bases and J shed 3 bases, with 13 bases lying between them. The CDR3 region has the DNA TGTGCCAGCAGCGTCGCGGGGATGGCTAATGAAAAACTGTTTTTT. Protein: CASSVAGMANEKLFF.